This TCR beta chain derives from a study of cytomegalovirus exposure and HLA in healthy donors. PCR primers comprised 60 Vbeta and 13 Jbeta primers. Measured with immunoSEQ multiplex PCR; TCRdb has only the in-frame clones, and not every one. The table records around 67,000 clones, approximately 60% of them present only once. The ends were cut back, 2 bases at V and 4 bases at J, with 9 bases in the middle. Per germline, CDR1 ENHRY and CDR2 SYGVKD. The length of the CDR3 is 14 residues. Findings and limits, study-wide: While the bulk of TCR sequences proved rare, some public TCRs turned up in many donors.

Details on this clone: Antigen: not known.

Sequences were obtained from PBMCs. This receptor was obtained from a woman aged 45-65 years in good health and CMV-seronegative. The rearrangement joins TRBV10-3 to TRBJ1-5; D remains ambiguous. CDR3 loop: CAISEAQNNQPQHF. In DNA, the CDR3 is TGTGCCATCAGTGAGGCACAAAATAATCAGCCCCAGCATTTT.